The next 12 T cell receptor beta chains were all read from a single sample in a study of chemoradiotherapy in HPV16-positive cancers. Assay: immunoSEQ multiplex PCR; the TCRdb copy retains only in-frame clones and omits some. The table has 6,500 to 10,000 clones, approximately 80% seen once. Sampling was conducted from a patient who underwent chemoradiotherapy. The receptors shown here come from a human donor with HPV-associated anogenital cancer.

The rearrangement uses TRBV19 and TRBJ1-1; D not resolved. The germline V gene encodes CDR1 LNHDA and CDR2 SQIVND (reference sequence). The CDR3 extends over 14 amino acids. Trimming took off 3 bases at V and 1 base at J, with 9 bases between the two ends. The CDR3: CASSMMGGNTEAFF. The CDR3 DNA reads as TGTGCCAGTAGTATGATGGGAGGGAACACTGAAGCTTTCTTT.

The rearrangement links TRBV27 to TRBJ1-2; D perhaps matches TRBD1 (6 bases). The V end lost 6 bases, the J end lost 5 bases, and 13 bases lay between the germline ends. In germline, CDR1 is MNHEY, CDR2 SMNVEV (reference sequence). The CDR3 sequence is 13 residues long. In nucleotides, the CDR3 is TGTGCCAGCAGGAGTACGGGGGCTTATGGCTACACCTTC. Encoded protein: CASRSTGAYGYTF.

This chain joins TRBV2 and TRBJ1-1, with 7 positions matching TRBD1. The CDR3 sequence is 14 residues long. With V trimmed by 6 bases and J by 5 bases, 9 bases remained unmatched. In germline, CDR1 is SNHLY, CDR2 FYNNEI. CDR3 loop: CASSPPGGGTEAFF. In DNA form, the CDR3 reads TGTGCCAGCAGCCCACCAGGGGGTGGGACTGAAGCTTTCTTT. The variable domain in full, completed from reference TRBV2 and TRBJ1-1, reads EPEVTQTPSHQVTQMGQEVILRCVPISNHLYFYWYRQILGQKVEFLVSFYNNEISEKSEIFDDQFSVERPDGSNFTLKIRSTKLEDSAMYFCASSPPGGGTEAFFGQGTRLTVV.

The J gene is TRBJ2-6, the V gene TRBV27, with 7 bases lining up with TRBD1. Per the germline V gene, CDR1 is MNHEY and CDR2 is SMNVEV (reference sequence). V trimming: 5 bases; J trimming: 0 bases; junction bases outside the gene matches: 10. CDR3 length equals 18 residues. The CDR3 DNA reads as TGTGCCAGCAGTGCCCGGACAGGACGCACCTCTGGGGCCAACGTCCTGACTTTC. Translated: CASSARTGRTSGANVLTF.

This chain links TRBV7-2 with TRBJ2-7, with D uncertain. V lost 5 bases, J lost 3 bases, and 11 bases lay in between. The CDR3 runs to 13 residues. Germline lookup yields CDR1 SGHTA and CDR2 FQGNSA. Here the CDR3 reads CASSPDMIYEQYF. The DNA for the CDR3 is TGTGCCAGCAGCCCCGACATGATCTACGAGCAGTACTTC.

The chain has TRBV14 and TRBJ1-3; TRBD1 matches 8 bases. Germline trimming cut 1 base from V and 4 bases from J; bases unmatched to any gene: 3. The CDR3 extends over 15 amino acids. Germline V gene sequence: CDR1 SGHDN, CDR2 FVKESK. The CDR3: CASSQARGRGNTIYF. Here the CDR3 DNA reads TGTGCCAGCAGCCAAGCCAGGGGGCGAGGAAACACCATATATTTT.

The rearrangement joins TRBV14 to TRBJ2-7; D remains ambiguous. CDR3 length: 12 amino acids. Trimming took off 3 bases at V and 4 bases at J, with 7 bases between the two ends. The germline gives CDR1 SGHDN, CDR2 FVKESK. CDR3 bases: TGTGCCAGCAGCCAGAACTTATACGAGCAGTACTTC. Its protein product is CASSQNLYEQYF.

This rearrangement joins TRBV2 to TRBJ1-2; 8 positions match TRBD1. CDR3 size: 14 residues. The V and J ends lost 6 bases and 5 bases, in that order; junction bases with no gene match: 8. CDR1 is SNHLY and CDR2 is FYNNEI in the germline V gene. The CDR3, as DNA: TGTGCCAGCAGCCCTACAGGGGGAGAGTATGGCTACACCTTC. This gives the protein CASSPTGGEYGYTF. Complete variable domain (other parts from reference TRBV2 and TRBJ1-2): EPEVTQTPSHQVTQMGQEVILRCVPISNHLYFYWYRQILGQKVEFLVSFYNNEISEKSEIFDDQFSVERPDGSNFTLKIRSTKLEDSAMYFCASSPTGGEYGYTFGSGTRLTVV.

The chain uses TRBV10-3 and TRBJ2-7; D unclear. Trimming stripped 3 bases from V and 2 bases from J, with 14 bases between. In germline, CDR1 is ENHRY, CDR2 SYGVKD. The CDR3 has 15 residues. The CDR3 loop is CAISDPRRVTYEQYF. In nucleotides, the CDR3 is TGTGCCATCAGTGATCCCCGACGGGTTACCTACGAGCAGTACTTC.

The genes are TRBV7-9 and TRBJ1-4; 9 bases agree with TRBD1. This CDR3 region has 13 residues. Germline CDR1 and CDR2: SEHNR and FQNEAQ (reference sequence). Germline trimming cut 5 bases from V and 14 bases from J; bases unmatched to any gene: 9. CDR3 amino acids: CASSGTTGGKLFF. The CDR3 bases are TGTGCCAGCAGCGGGACCACAGGGGGCAAGCTGTTTTTT.

In this sample, this clone turned up a few times. The gene calls are TRBV27 and TRBJ2-2, with a tentative D call TRBD2 (6 bases). Germline V gene lookup returns CDR1 MNHEY and CDR2 SMNVEV (reference sequence). V lost 7 bases to trimming and J lost 1 base, with 22 bases between them. The CDR3 totals 18 residues. In nucleotides, the CDR3 is TGTGCCAGCACGGCGGTGAGAGGACGGGAGTGGAACACCGGGGAGCTGTTTTTT. Translation: CASTAVRGREWNTGELFF.

CDR3 residues: CASSQDLGAKQYF. The DNA for the CDR3 is TGCGCCAGCAGCCAAGATCTGGGTGCCAAGCAGTACTTC. The rearrangement joins TRBV4-3 to TRBJ2-7; D gene unclear. V was cut by 0 bases and J by 8 bases, with 11 bases left in between. The germline gives CDR1 LGHNA, CDR2 YSLEER. CDR3 length equals 13 residues.